Shown below are 32 T cell receptor beta chains from a single sample sequenced in a study of T cells in localized non-small cell lung cancer. Sequenced by immunoSEQ multiplex PCR; TCRdb stores in-frame clones only, minus some. The sample has 70,000 or so clones, roughly 84% seen once. The sequencing here drew on peripheral blood, taken before any cancer treatment. Receptors originate from a female donor of 60 years or more with stage I lung adenocarcinoma.

In regard to this clone: The same CDR3 is also encoded by other DNA sequences in this sample. The V and J genes are TRBV7-6 and TRBJ2-7; D unresolved. V was trimmed by 1 base and J by 5 bases, leaving 3 bases between them. The CDR3 length is 11 residues. Germline V CDR1 and CDR2: SGHVS, FNYEAQ. CDR3: CASSLDHEQYF. As DNA, the CDR3 is TGTGCCAGCAGCTTAGATCACGAGCAGTACTTC. Using reference TRBV7-6 and TRBJ2-7 for the parts outside the CDR3, the full variable domain is GAGVSQSPRYKVTKRGQDVALRCDPISGHVSLYWYRQALGQGPEFLTYFNYEAQQDKSGLPNDRFSAERPEGSISTLTIQRTEQRDSAMYRCASSLDHEQYFGPGTRLTVT.

The chain joins TRBV4-3 to TRBJ1-2; D unclear. Per germline, CDR1 LGHNA and CDR2 YSLEER. CDR3 size: 16 residues. The V end lost 0 bases, the J end lost 8 bases, and 19 bases lay between the germline ends. The CDR3 region is CASSQDLNRIREGYTF. The CDR3 region has the DNA TGCGCCAGCAGCCAAGATTTGAATAGGATCCGTGAGGGCTACACCTTC.

The chain is built from TRBV9 and TRBJ2-5; TRBD1 matches at 7 bases. After removal of 0 bases from V and 0 bases from J, the junction contained 2 bases not matched to a gene. The CDR3 spans 15 residues. Per the germline V gene, CDR1 is SGDLS and CDR2 is YYNGEE. CDR3 sequence reads: CASSVGGTDQETQYF. The CDR3 nucleotides read TGTGCCAGCAGCGTAGGAGGGACAGACCAAGAGACCCAGTACTTC.

J is TRBJ2-2 and V is TRBV28; a weak D match, TRBD1 (5 bases). The CDR3 covers 16 residues. The V and J ends lost 4 bases and 3 bases respectively, with 15 bases between them. The V gene's germline CDR1 is MDHEN and CDR2 SYDVKM. The CDR3, as DNA: TGTGCCAGCAGTTCGGTTGGGGCGGACCACACCGGGGAGCTGTTTTTT. It specifies CASSSVGADHTGELFF.

The genes are TRBV16 and TRBJ1-6, with no clear D. Germline-derived CDR1 and CDR2 are KGHSY and FQNENV. This CDR3 comprises 12 residues. The ends were cut back, 0 bases at V and 10 bases at J, with 4 bases in the middle. CDR3: CASSQSQSPLHF. The CDR3 bases are TGTGCCAGCAGCCAATCCCAATCACCCCTCCACTTT.

V is TRBV28 and J is TRBJ1-1; 9 bases are shared with TRBD1. CDR1 MDHEN and CDR2 SYDVKM come from the germline V gene. After removal of 4 bases from V and 10 bases from J, the junction contained 13 bases not matched to a gene. The length of the CDR3 is 15 residues. DNA for the CDR3: TGTGCCAGCAGTTCGTCGCGGGACAGGGACATAGGAGCTTTCTTT. Protein sequence: CASSSSRDRDIGAFF.

The V call is TRBV10-3, the J call TRBJ2-1; 14 nucleotides match TRBD2. The CDR3 is 16 residues long. CDR1 and CDR2 (germline): ENHRY, SYGVKD. Unmatched junction bases numbered 1, after V lost 6 bases and J lost 0 bases. The CDR3 region has the DNA TGTGCCATCAGAGGGACTAGCGGGAGCTCCTACAATGAGCAGTTCTTC. Amino acids: CAIRGTSGSSYNEQFF.

The chain carries TRBV5-1 and TRBJ2-2; the match to TRBD1 covers 11 bases. The trim removed 4 bases at V and 4 bases at J, leaving 6 bases unmatched. CDR3 length: 16 amino acids. From germline, CDR1 is SGHRS and CDR2 YFSETQ. Here the CDR3 DNA reads TGCGCCAGCAGCGAAGGACAGGGGGCGACCACCGGGGAGCTGTTTTTT. As protein: CASSEGQGATTGELFF.

The V and J genes are TRBV5-1 and TRBJ2-2; D may be TRBD1 (5 bases). The CDR3 loop spans 12 amino acids. Between the trimmed V and J ends, which lost 2 bases and 6 bases, there was a span of 5 bases. Germline V gene data show CDR1 as SGHRS and CDR2 as YFSETQ. CDR3 in amino acids: CASSLGAGELFF. The CDR3 DNA follows: TGCGCCAGCAGCTTAGGGGCCGGGGAGCTGTTTTTT.

This clone has a handful of counts. The chain joins TRBV11-3 to TRBJ2-1, with D tentatively TRBD2 (6 bases). The germline gives CDR1 SGHNT, CDR2 YENEEA. Between the trimmed V and J ends, which lost 3 bases and 5 bases, there was a span of 11 bases. This CDR3 spans 14 amino acids. CDR3 DNA: TGTGCCAGCAGCTTGTCGGGAGCGAACAATGAGCAGTTCTTC. Amino acid sequence: CASSLSGANNEQFF.

The V and J genes are TRBV6-1 and TRBJ1-5; D uncertain. V gave up 5 bases and J gave up 3 bases, with 14 bases separating them. Per germline, CDR1 MNHNS and CDR2 SASEGT. The CDR3 spans 15 residues. CDR3 region: CASSQEGNNNQPQHF. The CDR3 region has the DNA TGTGCCAGCAGTCAAGAGGGAAATAACAATCAGCCCCAGCATTTT.

The CDR3 DNA follows: TGTGCCAGTAGTACACTAGCGGGGGACACAGATACGCAGTATTTT. This codes for CASSTLAGDTDTQYF. The chain has TRBV19 and TRBJ2-3, with TRBD2 matching 11 bases. V dropped 4 bases and J dropped 2; count of bases not matched to a gene: 2. CDR1 and CDR2 from the germline V gene are LNHDA and SQIVND (reference sequence). The CDR3 is made up of 15 amino acids.

V gene TRBV7-9 combines with J gene TRBJ1-2, with D maybe TRBD1 (6 bases). This CDR3 is 14 amino acids long. Germline assignment: CDR1 SEHNR and CDR2 FQNEAQ (reference sequence). The germline V and J ends were trimmed by 1 base and 4 bases, with 10 bases remaining between them. The DNA for the CDR3 is TGTGCCAGCAGCTTAGGAGGACAGTTCTATGGCTACACCTTC. It yields the protein CASSLGGQFYGYTF.

This chain uses TRBV2 with TRBJ1-5; 9 bases align to TRBD1. With V trimmed by 8 bases and J by 13 bases, 12 bases remained unmatched. Germline-derived CDR1 and CDR2 are SNHLY and FYNNEI. This CDR3 has 13 amino acids. The CDR3 DNA reads TGTGCCAGCTCTCCGGGACAGGGAATCGGGCAGCATTTT. Translation gives CASSPGQGIGQHF.

The CDR3 DNA is TGTGCCAGCATAACCGGTGGGACAGTGCCTAGAGAGCAGTACTTC. Translation: CASITGGTVPREQYF. The rearrangement joins TRBV6-1 to TRBJ2-7; 7 nucleotides align to TRBD1. There are 15 residues in the CDR3. Trimming removed 7 bases from V and 7 bases from J; junction bases left unmatched: 16. Per the germline V gene, CDR1 is MNHNS and CDR2 is SASEGT.

This clone was found once. CDR3: CASSNRKGVYEQYF. CDR3 sequence (DNA): TGTGCCAGCAGCAATAGAAAAGGGGTCTACGAGCAGTACTTC. The rearrangement uses TRBV7-2 and TRBJ2-7, with TRBD1 as a possible D gene (5 bases). Trimming pared 5 bases from V and 3 bases from J, leaving 14 bases between. This CDR3 has 14 amino acids. Germline CDR1 reads SGHTA; CDR2 reads FQGNSA.

This sequence joins TRBV20-1 and TRBJ1-1; no firm D call. V was trimmed by 1 base and J by 7 bases, leaving 7 bases between them. Germline V CDR1 and CDR2: DFQATT, SNEGSKA (reference sequence). CDR3 length equals 11 residues. As DNA, the CDR3 is TGCAGTGCTAGAGGCTCAGATGAAGCTTTCTTT. It translates to CSARGSDEAFF.

V is TRBV6-5 and J is TRBJ1-4; D is uncertain. The CDR3 length is 14 residues. Trimming pared 5 bases from V and 8 bases from J, leaving 15 bases between. Germline CDR1 is MNHEY and CDR2 is SVGAGI. Here the CDR3 reads CASSLKFSAEKLFF. CDR3 DNA sequence: TGTGCCAGCAGTCTCAAATTCAGCGCCGAAAAACTGTTTTTT.

The V gene is TRBV2, the J gene TRBJ1-5; D call uncertain. The germline CDR1 and CDR2 sequences are SNHLY and FYNNEI. Between the trimmed V and J ends, which lost 3 bases and 4 bases, there was a span of 7 bases. The CDR3 has 13 amino acids. CDR3 coding DNA: TGTGCCAGCAGTGACAGAGTAAATCAGCCCCAGCATTTT. As protein: CASSDRVNQPQHF.

This clone has only a few counts. The chain has TRBV18 and TRBJ2-2; 11 nucleotides match TRBD2. Germline V gene lookup returns CDR1 KGHSH and CDR2 LQKENI. V was pared by 3 bases and J by 3 bases, with 0 bases of the junction left unmatched. This CDR3 contains 15 residues. The CDR3 protein is CASSPTSGDTGELFF. In DNA form, the CDR3 reads TGTGCCAGCTCACCGACTAGCGGGGACACCGGGGAGCTGTTTTTT.

This clone appeared a few times. The gene calls are TRBV19 and TRBJ1-5, with 12 bases aligning to TRBD1. The CDR3 has 16 residues. Trimming took 5 bases from V and 7 from J; bases not matched to a gene: 9. CDR1 LNHDA and CDR2 SQIVND come from the germline V gene (reference sequence). The CDR3: CASSLNTGTGGQPQHF. CDR3 nucleotides: TGTGCCAGTAGTTTGAACACCGGGACAGGGGGCCAGCCCCAGCATTTT. The whole variable domain, filled in from reference TRBV19 and TRBJ1-5, reads DGGITQSPKYLFRKEGQNVTLSCEQNLNHDAMYWYRQDPGQGLRLIYYSQIVNDFQKGDIAEGYSVSREKKESFPLTVTSAQKNPTAFYLCASSLNTGTGGQPQHFGDGTRLSIL.

V and J are TRBV5-4 and TRBJ2-2; D perhaps matches TRBD2 (5 bases). Germline values: CDR1 SGHNT, CDR2 YYREEE (reference sequence). This CDR3 is 14 amino acids long. V was pared by 4 bases and J by 2 bases, with 9 bases between. The CDR3 sequence: CASSPDLNTGELFF. CDR3 DNA: TGTGCCAGCAGCCCGGACTTAAACACCGGGGAGCTGTTTTTT.

This sequence joins TRBV10-3 and TRBJ2-3; D gene ambiguous. V gave up 4 bases and J gave up 2 bases, with 13 bases separating them. Germline CDR1 ENHRY, CDR2 SYGVKD. The CDR3 covers 15 residues. The CDR3 nucleotides are TGTGCCATCAGTGCCTCGCCGACTTTCACAGATACGCAGTATTTT. Residues: CAISASPTFTDTQYF.

This sequence joins TRBV2 and TRBJ2-3; TRBD2 matches at 10 bases. This CDR3 region has 14 residues. Looked up from germline, CDR1 is SNHLY and CDR2 is FYNNEI. With V trimmed by 7 bases and J by 6 bases, 7 bases remained unmatched. CDR3 nucleotides: TGTGCCAGCACACTAGCGGGATGGGCCGATACGCAGTATTTT. Translated: CASTLAGWADTQYF.

This chain uses TRBV21-1 with TRBJ1-1. TRBV21-1 is a pseudogene. The CDR3 is made up of 18 amino acids. The chain's CDR3 is CASSKVGGSYSWHTEAFF. The CDR3 DNA reads as TGTGCCAGCAGCAAAGTTGGGGGTTCCTACAGTTGGCACACTGAAGCTTTCTTT.

This clone was found a few times. V is TRBV28 and J is TRBJ2-1, with D maybe TRBD2 (5 bases). The CDR3 contains 14 residues. Germline values: CDR1 MDHEN, CDR2 SYDVKM. Between the trimmed V and J ends, which lost 2 bases and 9 bases, there was a span of 14 bases. DNA for the CDR3: TGTGCCAGCAGTTTAAGTCTAGCCGCGAGTGAGCAGTTCTTC. Translated: CASSLSLAASEQFF.

The chain recombines TRBV27 with TRBJ2-5; 8 bases map to TRBD2. Trimming cost V 2 bases and J 2 bases; bases outside gene matches: 4. Germline CDR1 reads MNHEY; CDR2 reads SMNVEV (reference sequence). The CDR3 has 15 amino acids. This CDR3 is CASSLGRGVQETQYF. In DNA, the CDR3 is TGTGCCAGCAGTTTAGGGCGGGGGGTACAAGAGACCCAGTACTTC.

The genes are TRBV5-1 and TRBJ2-3; D is uncertain. The germline V gene encodes CDR1 SGHRS and CDR2 YFSETQ. The CDR3 contains 11 residues. Trimming removed 2 bases from V and 6 bases from J, with 4 bases in between. In DNA, the CDR3 is TGCGCCAGCAGCTTAGCCGATACGCAGTATTTT. It translates to CASSLADTQYF.

V and J are TRBV7-6 and TRBJ2-1; TRBD2 aligns across 11 bases. The germline CDR1 and CDR2 sequences are SGHVS and FNYEAQ. This CDR3 contains 14 residues. J gave up 10 bases and V 3 bases, and 5 bases lay outside the gene matches. The DNA of the CDR3 is TGTGCCAGCAGCTTTAGCGGGGGGGCGGGCGAGCAGTTCTTC. Protein: CASSFSGGAGEQFF.

The V gene is TRBV29-1, the J gene TRBJ1-2, with D uncertain. CDR3 length: 10 residues. Per the germline V gene, CDR1 is SQVTM and CDR2 is ANQGSEA. V lost 4 bases, J lost 9 bases, and 9 bases lay in between. CDR3 sequence reads: CSVADESYTF. The CDR3 DNA reads TGCAGCGTTGCGGACGAGAGCTACACCTTC.

The genes are TRBV5-1 and TRBJ1-4; D gene ambiguous. The CDR3 spans 14 residues. Deletions cut 1 base from V and 8 bases from J, with 12 bases between. CDR1 is SGHRS, CDR2 YFSETQ, per germline. This CDR3 is CASSLSVRSEKLFF. The CDR3 DNA follows: TGCGCCAGCAGCTTGTCTGTGCGGTCGGAAAAACTGTTTTTT.

This clone was observed a handful of times. Here the CDR3 DNA reads TGTGCCAGCAGCAAGGGACTAGCGGGAGCATCGCATGAGCAGTTCTTC. It translates to CASSKGLAGASHEQFF. The gene calls are TRBV5-4 and TRBJ2-1; TRBD2 aligns across 14 bases. Trimming removed 4 bases from V and 8 bases from J; junction bases left unmatched: 8. The CDR3 has 16 amino acids. CDR1 is SGHNT, CDR2 YYREEE, per germline (reference sequence).